The rows below give T cell receptor beta chains drawn from one sample of a study of blood T cell repertoires in COVID-19. Using immunoSEQ multiplex PCR, the repertoire was profiled, and TCRdb retains in-frame clones only, with some absent. The repertoire includes about 64,000 clones, 80% to 95% of them detected once, and around 10% sits in the top ten. Sequencing input: peripheral blood. The source of these receptors is a woman of 80 years or more with active COVID-19. The CDR3 runs from the conserved cysteine through the conserved F or W. Fields, in order: D gene, J gene, V gene, clone size, CDR3 DNA, CDR3 protein. The D gene is left open where the match is weak. Where a row states a size, it is once, few, many or the class of an expanded clone; other rows omit it.

TRBD2,TRBJ2-2,TRBV13,NA,TGTGCCAGCAGACGGGGGGGCCTCACCGGGGAGCTGTTTTTT,CASRRGGLTGELFF
NA,TRBJ2-7,TRBV2,NA,TGTGCCAGCAGACAGGGGGGGCCCTACGAGCAGTACTTC,CASRQGGPYEQYF
TRBD2,TRBJ2-7,TRBV10-3,NA,TGTGCCATCAGACTAGCGGGGGACTCCGAGCAGTACTTC,CAIRLAGDSEQYF
TRBD1,TRBJ1-3,TRBV19,few,TGTGCCAGTAGAGCCGGGACAGGGGCCAGAAACACCATATATTTT,CASRAGTGARNTIYF
TRBD2,TRBJ2-3,TRBV14,NA,TGTGCCAGCAGCCAATCCGCCGGCGGGAGTAGCACAGATACGCAGTATTTT,CASSQSAGGSSTDTQYF
TRBD1,TRBJ2-2,TRBV7-9,NA,TGTGCCAGCAGCTTAGCGTATGGGACAGGGCAATCCGGGGAGCTGTTTTTT,CASSLAYGTGQSGELFF
TRBD1,TRBJ1-1,TRBV27,NA,TGTGCCAGCAGCAACTACAGGGGTGGAGTGGACACTGAAGCTTTCTTT,CASSNYRGGVDTEAFF
NA,TRBJ2-1,TRBV28,NA,TGTGCCAGCAACAGCCAGGGTCCCGGCGTGGGCAATGAGCAGTTCTTC,CASNSQGPGVGNEQFF
TRBD1,TRBJ1-1,TRBV9,NA,TGTGCCAGCAGCGGGGGGGACAGGGGCGAAGCTTTCTTT,CASSGGDRGEAFF
NA,TRBJ1-6,TRBV5-1,NA,TGCGCCAGCAGCTTGGAGGGGACAAGGAATTCACCCCTCCACTTT,CASSLEGTRNSPLHF
TRBD2,TRBJ2-2,TRBV14,once,TGTGCCAGCAGCCAAGTCTTCGGGCTAGCGGGGACCGGGGAGCTGTTTTTT,CASSQVFGLAGTGELFF
TRBD2,TRBJ2-1,TRBV28,NA,TGTGCCAGCAGTTTCGAGTTTCCCCCTGGCGGGAGTCCGGACAATGAGCAGTTCTTC,CASSFEFPPGGSPDNEQFF
NA,TRBJ1-3,TRBV7-9,once,TGTGCCAGCGGCACGCGGGCTGGAAACACCATATATTTT,CASGTRAGNTIYF
NA,TRBJ1-5,TRBV6-6,NA,TGTGCCAGCAGTTACCTAGAGGCAGGGATCAATCAGCCCCAGCATTTT,CASSYLEAGINQPQHF
NA,TRBJ2-1,TRBV7-9,NA,TGTGCCAGCAGCTTAAGCGGGTCCTACAATGAGCAGTTCTTC,CASSLSGSYNEQFF
NA,TRBJ1-5,TRBV19,NA,TGTGCCAGTACCAACGACCCGGGAGTCCTTCGGCCCCAGCATTTT,CASTNDPGVLRPQHF
NA,TRBJ2-1,TRBV14,NA,TGTGCCAGCAGCCCGGGAATTTTCTCCTACAATGAGCAGTTCTTC,CASSPGIFSYNEQFF
NA,TRBJ1-3,TRBV5-4,NA,TGTGCCAGCAGCTTGTCAGGGATGAACACCATATATTTT,CASSLSGMNTIYF
TRBD1,TRBJ1-5,TRBV10-1,once,TGCGCCAGCACCCCTGATCCAGGCGGGGGGGACAGAATCGCCCTGGGTCAGCCCCAGCATTTT,CASTPDPGGGDRIALGQPQHF
NA,TRBJ1-1,TRBV6-1,once,TGTGCCAGCAGTGAAGCTGGTACTCTGAACACTGAAGCTTTCTTT,CASSEAGTLNTEAFF
TRBD1,TRBJ2-3,TRBV19,NA,TGTGCCAGTAGTATAACAGGGGTAGTGAAGGCAGATACGCAGTATTTT,CASSITGVVKADTQYF
NA,TRBJ1-2,TRBV28,NA,TGTGCCAGCAGTTTGTCCCTTGCTAACTATGGCTACACCTTC,CASSLSLANYGYTF
TRBD1,TRBJ2-5,TRBV7-9,NA,TGTGCCAGCAGTTCACTCCCGGGACAGGGGAAAGAGACCCAGTACTTC,CASSSLPGQGKETQYF
NA,TRBJ2-7,TRBV30,NA,TGTGCCGTTCAATCCCTGGCGGGGAGCTCCTACGAGCAGTACTTC,CAVQSLAGSSYEQYF
NA,TRBJ2-5,TRBV5-4,once,TGTGCCAGCAGCAATGGCGGTCTCCAAGAGACCCAGTACTTC,CASSNGGLQETQYF
NA,TRBJ1-5,TRBV7-9,NA,TGTGCCAGCAGCTCCGACAGAGGACAGCCCCAGCATTTT,CASSSDRGQPQHF
NA,TRBJ2-1,TRBV6-5,NA,TGTGCCAGCAACCGCCTTAACGGGGATGAGCAGTTCTTC,CASNRLNGDEQFF
TRBD2,TRBJ2-1,TRBV5-4,NA,TGTGCCAGCAGCCCAAGGGCGATAGCGGGAATAGATGAGCAGTTCTTC,CASSPRAIAGIDEQFF
TRBD2,TRBJ2-7,TRBV9,NA,TGTGCCAGCAGCGTAGATCGCGGGGGATCCTACGAGCAGTACTTC,CASSVDRGGSYEQYF
NA,TRBJ1-6,TRBV9,NA,TGTGCCAGCAGCCCCGACCCGGGGAGGGTAAATTCACCCCTCCACTTT,CASSPDPGRVNSPLHF
NA,TRBJ2-1,TRBV5-1,NA,TGCGCCAGCAGCTTGTATAGGGGAGGTAATGAGCAGTTCTTC,CASSLYRGGNEQFF
NA,TRBJ1-3,TRBV28,once,TGTGCCAGCAGTTTATTCGGTCGCCTCTCTGGAAACACCATATATTTT,CASSLFGRLSGNTIYF
NA,TRBJ1-1,TRBV10-2,NA,TGCGCCGGGAGGGTGTCCGTGAACACTGAAGCTTTCTTT,CAGRVSVNTEAFF
TRBD1,TRBJ2-5,TRBV19,NA,TGTGCCAGTACCGACAGGGGCGAAGAGACCCAGTACTTC,CASTDRGEETQYF
NA,TRBJ2-7,TRBV28,NA,TGTGCCAGCAGTTCTAGCTCCTACGAGCAGTACTTC,CASSSSSYEQYF
TRBD2,TRBJ2-3,TRBV4-1,NA,TGCGCCAGCAGCTCACTAGCGGGAGGCACAGATACGCAGTATTTT,CASSSLAGGTDTQYF
NA,TRBJ1-5,TRBV18,NA,TGTGCCAGCTCACCAACCGGGACAAAAAATCAGCCCCAGCATTTT,CASSPTGTKNQPQHF
NA,TRBJ2-1,TRBV3-1/TRBV3-2,NA,TGTGCCAGCAGCCAGGCTGAGACTGGCAATGAGCAGTTCTTC,CASSQAETGNEQFF
NA,TRBJ2-7,TRBV3-1/TRBV3-2,NA,TGTGCCAGCAGCCAAGGGACTTCCTACGAGCAGTACTTC,CASSQGTSYEQYF
NA,TRBJ2-7,TRBV27,NA,TGTGCCAGCAGCCTTATAAGGGGCTACGAGCAGTACTTC,CASSLIRGYEQYF